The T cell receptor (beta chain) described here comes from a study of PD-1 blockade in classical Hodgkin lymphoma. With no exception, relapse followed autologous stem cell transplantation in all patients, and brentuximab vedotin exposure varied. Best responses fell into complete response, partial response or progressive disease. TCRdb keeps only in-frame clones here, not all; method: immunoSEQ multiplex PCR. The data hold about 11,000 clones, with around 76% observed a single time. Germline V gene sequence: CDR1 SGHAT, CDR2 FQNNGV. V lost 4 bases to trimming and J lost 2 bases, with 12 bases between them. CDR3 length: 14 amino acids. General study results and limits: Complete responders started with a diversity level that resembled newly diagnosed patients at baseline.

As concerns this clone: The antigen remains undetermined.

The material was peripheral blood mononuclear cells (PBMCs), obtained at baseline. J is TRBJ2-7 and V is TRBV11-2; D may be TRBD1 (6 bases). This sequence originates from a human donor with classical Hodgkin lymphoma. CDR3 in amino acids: CASSSPGQPYEQYF. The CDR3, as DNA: TGTGCCAGCAGCTCCCCGGGACAACCCTACGAGCAGTACTTC.